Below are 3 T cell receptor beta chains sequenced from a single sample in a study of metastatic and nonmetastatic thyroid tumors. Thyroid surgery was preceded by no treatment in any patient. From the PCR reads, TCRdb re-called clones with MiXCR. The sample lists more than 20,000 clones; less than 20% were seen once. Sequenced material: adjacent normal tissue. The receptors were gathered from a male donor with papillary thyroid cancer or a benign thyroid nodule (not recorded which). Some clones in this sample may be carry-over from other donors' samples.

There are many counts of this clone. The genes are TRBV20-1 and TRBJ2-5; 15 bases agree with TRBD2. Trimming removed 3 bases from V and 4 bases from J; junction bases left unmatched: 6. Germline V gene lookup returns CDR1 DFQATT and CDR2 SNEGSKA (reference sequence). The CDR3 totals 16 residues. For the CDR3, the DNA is TGCAGTGCTAGCGGACTAGCGGGGGGGACGGGAGAGACCCAGTACTTC. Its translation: CSASGLAGGTGETQYF.

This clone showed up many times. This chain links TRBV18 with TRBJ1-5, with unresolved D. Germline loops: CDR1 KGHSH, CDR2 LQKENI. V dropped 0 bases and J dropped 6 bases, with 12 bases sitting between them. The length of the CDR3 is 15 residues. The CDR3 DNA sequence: TGTGCCAGCTCACCACCTATGATCGAGGGTCAGCCCCAGCATTTT. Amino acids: CASSPPMIEGQPQHF.

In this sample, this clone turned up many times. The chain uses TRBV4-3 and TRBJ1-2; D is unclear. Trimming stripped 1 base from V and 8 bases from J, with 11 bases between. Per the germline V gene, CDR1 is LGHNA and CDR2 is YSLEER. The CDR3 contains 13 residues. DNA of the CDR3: TGCGCCAGCAGCCAAGGGAGGGTAGGAGGCTACACCTTC. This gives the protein CASSQGRVGGYTF.